Sequencing of this T cell receptor (beta chain) was carried out in a study of blood T cell repertoires in COVID-19. About the study: Sites across the United States, Italy and Spain contributed samples from acute and convalescent COVID-19.

In the source study's methods: Estimation of nucleated cell counts was performed using reference gene primer amplification. TCRdb's table, derived via immunoSEQ multiplex PCR, lists solely in-frame clones and lacks some. That table furnishes V, J and clone size, whereas the DNA furnished D and trimming. The sample lists around 50,000 clones, around 90% occurring once. With 3 bases removed from V and 5 bases from J, the gap between germline ends came to 6 bases. Germline V lookup: CDR1 KGHDR, CDR2 SFDVKD. The CDR3 runs 12 residues. The source is a man over 45 with active COVID-19. The sample consisted of peripheral blood. V gene TRBV24-1 combines with J gene TRBJ1-2; D perhaps matches TRBD1 (6 bases). CDR3 bases: TGTGCCACCAGTGATACAGGGTATGGCTACACCTTC. Protein product: CATSDTGYGYTF.